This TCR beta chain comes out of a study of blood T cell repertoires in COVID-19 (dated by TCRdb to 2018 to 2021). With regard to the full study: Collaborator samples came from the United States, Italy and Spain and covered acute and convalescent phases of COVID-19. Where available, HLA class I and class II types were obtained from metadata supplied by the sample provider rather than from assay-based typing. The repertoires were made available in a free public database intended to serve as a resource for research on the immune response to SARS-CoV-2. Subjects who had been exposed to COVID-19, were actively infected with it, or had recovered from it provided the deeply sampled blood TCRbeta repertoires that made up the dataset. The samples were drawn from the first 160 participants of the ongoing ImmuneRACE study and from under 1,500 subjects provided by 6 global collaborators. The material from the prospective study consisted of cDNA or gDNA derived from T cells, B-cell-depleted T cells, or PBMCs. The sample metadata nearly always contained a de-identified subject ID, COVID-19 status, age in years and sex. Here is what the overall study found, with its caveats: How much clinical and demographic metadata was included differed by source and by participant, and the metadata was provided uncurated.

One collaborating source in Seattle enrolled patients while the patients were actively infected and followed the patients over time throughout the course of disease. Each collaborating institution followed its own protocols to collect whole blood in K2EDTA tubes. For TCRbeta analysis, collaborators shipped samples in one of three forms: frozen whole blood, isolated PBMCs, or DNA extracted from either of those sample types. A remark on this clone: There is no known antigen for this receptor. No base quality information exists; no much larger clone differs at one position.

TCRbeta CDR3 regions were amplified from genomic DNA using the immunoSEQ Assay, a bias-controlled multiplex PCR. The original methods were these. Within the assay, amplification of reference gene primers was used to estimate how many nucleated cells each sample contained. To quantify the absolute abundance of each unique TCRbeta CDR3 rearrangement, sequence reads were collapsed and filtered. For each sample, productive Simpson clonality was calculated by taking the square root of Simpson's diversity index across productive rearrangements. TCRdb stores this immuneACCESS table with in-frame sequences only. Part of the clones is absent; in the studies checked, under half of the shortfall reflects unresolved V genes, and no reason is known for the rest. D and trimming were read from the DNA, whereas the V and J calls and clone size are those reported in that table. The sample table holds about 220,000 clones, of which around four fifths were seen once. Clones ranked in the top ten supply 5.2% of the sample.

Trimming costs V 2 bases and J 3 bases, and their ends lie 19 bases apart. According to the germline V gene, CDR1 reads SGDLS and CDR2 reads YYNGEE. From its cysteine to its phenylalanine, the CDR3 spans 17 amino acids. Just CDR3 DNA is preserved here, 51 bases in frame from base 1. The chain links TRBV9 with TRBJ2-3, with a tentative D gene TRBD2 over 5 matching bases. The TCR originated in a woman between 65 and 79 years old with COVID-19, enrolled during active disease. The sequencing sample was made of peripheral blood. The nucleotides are TGTGCCAGCAGCGTGAGGAGGAGGCCCATTGGAACAGATACGCAGTATTTT. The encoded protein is CASSVRRRPIGTDTQYF.